This passage covers 5 T cell receptor beta chains from one sample sequenced in a study of T cell changes during pregnancy in multiple sclerosis. TCRdb's copy holds only in-frame clones and misses some; the assay was immunoSEQ multiplex PCR. This sample has around 48,000 clones, with roughly 92% found just once. Sample: CD4+ T cells from peripheral blood mononuclear cells, taken in the third trimester of pregnancy. All receptors come from a female donor with multiple sclerosis, enrolled in a pregnancy study.

The chain combines TRBV18 with TRBJ2-7, with TRBD2 matching over 7 bases. Germline values: CDR1 KGHSH, CDR2 LQKENI. The J segment lost 2 bases and the V segment lost 3 bases, leaving 10 bases of the junction unmatched. This CDR3 comprises 16 residues. The CDR3 protein is CASSPLNAGDPYEQYF. The CDR3, as DNA: TGTGCCAGCTCACCCCTAAACGCGGGGGATCCCTACGAGCAGTACTTC.

The V gene is TRBV7-2, the J gene TRBJ2-7, with 11 bases fitting TRBD2. CDR1 and CDR2 (germline): SGHTA, FQGNSA. The length of the CDR3 is 14 residues. Trimming cost V 5 bases and J 2 bases; bases outside gene matches: 2. The CDR3 bases are TGTGCCAGCAGCAGACTAGCGGGACCCTACGAGCAGTACTTC. This gives the protein CASSRLAGPYEQYF.

V usage is TRBV6-5 and J usage is TRBJ2-1, with 13 bases identical to TRBD2. This CDR3 has 16 amino acids. Trimming at V came to 4 bases and at J to 9 bases, leaving 9 bases not matched to a gene. Germline V lookup: CDR1 MNHEY, CDR2 SVGAGI. The CDR3 region is CASSSSGTSGMGEQFF. The CDR3 DNA follows: TGTGCCAGCAGTTCTTCCGGGACTAGCGGGATGGGTGAGCAGTTCTTC.

This sequence joins TRBV28 and TRBJ2-5; no clear D gene. CDR1 is MDHEN, CDR2 SYDVKM, per germline. CDR3 size: 13 residues. V gave up 8 bases and J gave up 0 bases, with 10 bases separating them. In nucleotides, the CDR3 is TGTGCCAGCTTTGAGCGAAACCAAGAGACCCAGTACTTC. Protein product: CASFERNQETQYF.

This chain joins TRBV6-1 and TRBJ2-2; the match to TRBD1 covers 8 bases. The CDR3 runs to 14 residues. Germline trimming cut 8 bases from V and 5 bases from J; bases unmatched to any gene: 7. CDR1 is MNHNS, CDR2 SASEGT, per germline. This CDR3 is CASRTGPGTGELFF. For the CDR3, the DNA is TGTGCCAGCCGGACAGGGCCTGGGACCGGGGAGCTGTTTTTT.